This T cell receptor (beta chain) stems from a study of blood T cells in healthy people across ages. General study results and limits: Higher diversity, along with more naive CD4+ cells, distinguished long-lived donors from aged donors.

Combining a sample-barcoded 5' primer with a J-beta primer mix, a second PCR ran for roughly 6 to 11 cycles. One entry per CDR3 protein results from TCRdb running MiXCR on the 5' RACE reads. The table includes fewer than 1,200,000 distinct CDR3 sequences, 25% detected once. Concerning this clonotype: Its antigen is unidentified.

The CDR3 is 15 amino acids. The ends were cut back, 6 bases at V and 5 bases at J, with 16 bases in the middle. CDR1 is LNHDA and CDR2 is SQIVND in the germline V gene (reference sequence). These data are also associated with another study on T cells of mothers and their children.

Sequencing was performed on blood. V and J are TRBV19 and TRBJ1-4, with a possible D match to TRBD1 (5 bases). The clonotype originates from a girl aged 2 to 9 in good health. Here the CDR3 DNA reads TGTGCCAGTAGAAACCCCGGGACGGAGAATGAAAAACTGTTTTTT. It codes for CASRNPGTENEKLFF.